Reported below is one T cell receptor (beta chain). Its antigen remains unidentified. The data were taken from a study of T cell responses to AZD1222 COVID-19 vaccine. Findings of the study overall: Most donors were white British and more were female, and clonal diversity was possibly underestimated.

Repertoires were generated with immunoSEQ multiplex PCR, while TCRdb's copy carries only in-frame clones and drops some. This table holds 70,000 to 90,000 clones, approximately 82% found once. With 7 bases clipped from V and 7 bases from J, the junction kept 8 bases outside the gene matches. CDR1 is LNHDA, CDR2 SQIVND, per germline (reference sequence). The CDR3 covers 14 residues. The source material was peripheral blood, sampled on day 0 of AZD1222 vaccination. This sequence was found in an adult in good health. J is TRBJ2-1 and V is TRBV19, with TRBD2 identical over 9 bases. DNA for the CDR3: TGTGCCAGTATTCCGACTAGCGGTAGAAATGAGCAGTTCTTC. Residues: CASIPTSGRNEQFF.